Listed below are T cell receptor beta chains from one sample, sequenced in a study of blood T cell repertoires in COVID-19. The assay was immunoSEQ multiplex PCR, and TCRdb's table has in-frame clones only and misses some. Of about 310,000 clones listed, around 91% are singletons. The sequencing sample was made of peripheral blood. The receptors originated from a woman between 40 and 50 years old with COVID-19, enrolled during active disease. Each CDR3 is given without its conserved first and last residue. The size field is filled for only some rows; it gives once, few, many or a size class.

clone_size,v_call,cdr3_aa
NA,TRBV7-6,ASSLALRVWRGGYNEQF
few,TRBV19,ASSMGTGNGYT
NA,TRBV27,ASSFGSGAYNEQF
NA,TRBV7-2,ASSLATGQQF
NA,TRBV7-3,ASSLIGGYEQY
NA,TRBV6-5,ATQGLTSYEQY
NA,TRBV27,ASSFRGLWYEQY
NA,TRBV12-5,ASGFILAGRYHYNEQF
NA,TRBV3-1/TRBV3-2,ASSRRTGENEQF
NA,TRBV13,ASSSRGGEATDTQY
NA,TRBV6-5,ASRRQGAHTEAF
NA,TRBV4-3,ASSHNLGQGGNTIY
NA,TRBV6-2/TRBV6-3,ASSWTAYQETQY
NA,TRBV3-1/TRBV3-2,ASSLIIQTGGFTDTQY
NA,TRBV4-3,ASSQVSGSAQETQY
NA,TRBV25-1,ASSGPGLKAYEQY
NA,TRBV5-1,ASSLSVAGNTEAF
NA,TRBV5-1,ASSLAGQGMNTEAF
NA,TRBV2,ASCPSGTHIDTQY
NA,TRBV10-3,AISESEQGFMNTEAF
NA,TRBV28,ASSFFGGYT
NA,TRBV11-3,ASSLGGQSYNEQF
NA,TRBV18,ASSSDYGYT
NA,TRBV9,ASSPAGGNEQF
NA,TRBV7-9,ASSLGAGAQY
NA,TRBV20-1,SASPTVGGPRNNEQF
NA,TRBV5-6,ASSVYRDNEQF
NA,TRBV7-8,ASSLVMFGNQPQH
once,TRBV19,ASSQGEAGNTIY
NA,TRBV10-3,AISEVDRTYNEQF
NA,TRBV27,ASSSPRDEQF
NA,TRBV6-4,ASSEPGTDTQY
few,TRBV3-1/TRBV3-2,ASSQGIVIDEQY
few,TRBV19,ASSTGTGSNEKLF
NA,TRBV4-3,ASSQDLGRADRKNEAF
NA,TRBV28,ASTPDRVQNSPLH
NA,TRBV7-3,ASSLLAENTGELF
NA,TRBV27,ASSFLTDTADTQY
NA,TRBV6-5,ASSLGQYEAF
NA,TRBV30,AWSVERGTLH
NA,TRBV14,ASSRLAGLYNEQF
few,TRBV27,ASSRSGPADEQY
NA,TRBV20-1,SASQGTDTQY
once,TRBV6-5,ASSYAGANTGELF
NA,TRBV5-1,ASSFGTSEETQY
NA,TRBV30,AWSVRRLPHNEQF
NA,TRBV4-1,ASSQETGQSQY
NA,TRBV7-2,ASSLRWTGNTEAF
once,TRBV28,ASSVIWATEAF
NA,TRBV24-1,AIQDRSSYEQY
NA,TRBV27,ASSLTGGGYEQY
NA,TRBV19,ASSIGRRGTDTQY
NA,TRBV11-1,ASSLGQGYNEQF